The 17 T cell receptor beta chains below all came from one sample that was sequenced in a study of OX40 agonist ivuxolimab in advanced cancers. The repertoire was sequenced with immunoSEQ multiplex PCR; TCRdb's copy has only in-frame clones and lacks some. The top ten clones hold about 7.3% of a sample with roughly 80,000 clones, approximately 84% of them seen once. Sequencing used CD4+ or CD8+ T cells sorted from blood, obtained in a trial of the OX40 agonist ivuxolimab. Receptors were obtained from an adult with an advanced solid tumor such as melanoma, head and neck, liver or kidney cancer.

The V call is TRBV30, the J call TRBJ1-4; tentative D call: TRBD1 (5 bases). Trimming removed 0 bases from V and 8 bases from J, with 13 bases in between. Germline CDR1 and CDR2: GTSNPN and SVGIG (reference sequence). This CDR3 comprises 14 residues. CDR3 coding DNA: TGTGCCTGGAGTGTACGTCAGGGAGGGGAAAAACTGTTTTTT. Translated: CAWSVRQGGEKLFF.

CDR3 sequence reads: CASSSSGFTGELFF. The CDR3 region has the DNA TGTGCCAGCAGTTCTTCAGGGTTTACCGGGGAGCTGTTTTTT. J is TRBJ2-2 and V is TRBV7-9; weak D call: TRBD1 (5 bases). The CDR3 contains 14 residues. Per the germline V gene, CDR1 is SEHNR and CDR2 is FQNEAQ (reference sequence). V lost 6 bases, J lost 5 bases, and 13 bases lay in between. The variable domain in full, completed from reference TRBV7-9 and TRBJ2-2, reads DTGVSQNPRHKITKRGQNVTFRCDPISEHNRLYWYRQTLGQGPEFLTYFQNEAQLEKSRLLSDRFSAERPKGSFSTLEIQRTEQGDSAMYLCASSSSGFTGELFFGEGSRLTVL.

To note about this clone: Other DNA sequences of this sample code for an identical CDR3. The genes are TRBV7-9 and TRBJ1-1; 7 positions match TRBD1. This CDR3 spans 14 amino acids. Germline-derived CDR1 and CDR2 are SEHNR and FQNEAQ (reference sequence). V gave up 1 base and J gave up 1 base; unmatched junction bases: 0. The CDR3 DNA reads as TGTGCCAGCAGCTTAGGACAGGGGAACACTGAAGCTTTCTTT. Translating gives CASSLGQGNTEAFF.

V and J are TRBV18 and TRBJ2-2; possibly TRBD2 for D (5 bases). This CDR3 is 13 amino acids long. Per germline, CDR1 KGHSH and CDR2 LQKENI. The V end lost 5 bases, the J end lost 5 bases, and 9 bases lay between the germline ends. CDR3 sequence reads: CASSKSGTGELFF. The CDR3 DNA follows: TGTGCCAGCTCAAAGTCGGGGACCGGGGAGCTGTTTTTT. Variable domain in full (rest from reference TRBV18 and TRBJ2-2): NAGVMQNPRHLVRRRGQEARLRCSPMKGHSHVYWYRQLPEEGLKFMVYLQKENIIDESGMPKERFSAEFPKEGPSILRIQQVVRGDSAAYFCASSKSGTGELFFGEGSRLTVL.

This chain joins TRBV23-1 and TRBJ2-6; maybe TRBD1 (6 bases). TRBV23-1 counts as an open reading frame of uncertain function. The V and J ends lost 7 bases and 0 bases respectively, with 13 bases between them. The CDR3 has 16 residues. The CDR3 sequence: CASITGKSSGANVLTF. In DNA, the CDR3 is TGCGCCAGCATAACAGGGAAGAGCTCTGGGGCCAACGTCCTGACTTTC.

The chain combines TRBV7-9 with TRBJ1-1; D might be TRBD1 (5 bases). Germline assignment: CDR1 SEHNR and CDR2 FQNEAQ (reference sequence). CDR3 size: 13 residues. V was cut by 0 bases and J by 8 bases, with 10 bases left in between. CDR3: CASSLAGEGEAFF. The CDR3 DNA reads TGTGCCAGCAGCTTAGCAGGGGAAGGCGAAGCTTTCTTT.

The rearrangement links TRBV5-5 to TRBJ1-6; tentative D call: TRBD1 (6 bases). Germline loops: CDR1 SGHKS, CDR2 YYEKEE (reference sequence). The length of the CDR3 is 16 residues. Trimming removed 1 base at V and 7 bases at J, with 15 bases between. CDR3 sequence reads: CASSLRQAFLNSPLHF. The CDR3 bases are TGTGCCAGCAGCTTGAGACAGGCTTTTTTAAATTCACCCCTCCACTTT.

The gene calls are TRBV5-1 and TRBJ2-6, with D perhaps TRBD1 (6 bases). Germline V gene data show CDR1 as SGHRS and CDR2 as YFSETQ. The CDR3 contains 16 residues. Trimming took off 4 bases at V and 0 bases at J, with 11 bases between the two ends. CDR3 protein: CASSPGQFSGANVLTF. The CDR3 DNA follows: TGCGCCAGCAGCCCCGGACAGTTCTCTGGGGCCAACGTCCTGACTTTC.

For the CDR3, the DNA is TGTGCCAGCTCCCCCCAGGGGGCGGGTGAGCAGTTCTTC. Translation gives CASSPQGAGEQFF. The chain recombines TRBV18 with TRBJ2-1; 8 bases line up with TRBD1. Germline lookup yields CDR1 KGHSH and CDR2 LQKENI. The CDR3 covers 13 residues. V shed 6 bases, J shed 9 bases, and the junction held 7 bases outside the gene matches. Complete variable domain (other parts from reference TRBV18 and TRBJ2-1): NAGVMQNPRHLVRRRGQEARLRCSPMKGHSHVYWYRQLPEEGLKFMVYLQKENIIDESGMPKERFSAEFPKEGPSILRIQQVVRGDSAAYFCASSPQGAGEQFFGPGTRLTVL.

The genes are TRBV4-1 and TRBJ1-1; D ambiguous. CDR1 MGHRA and CDR2 YSYEKL come from the germline V gene. The CDR3 loop spans 14 amino acids. V lost 2 bases to trimming and J lost 4 bases, with 11 bases between them. The CDR3 sequence: CASSQLRGSTEAFF. CDR3 sequence (DNA): TGCGCCAGCAGCCAATTACGAGGGAGCACTGAAGCTTTCTTT.

The rearrangement uses TRBV28 and TRBJ1-3; the D gene is possibly TRBD1 (5 bases). V lost 6 bases and J 0 bases, leaving 12 bases between the germline ends. Germline V gene lookup returns CDR1 MDHEN and CDR2 SYDVKM. This CDR3 region has 15 residues. This chain's CDR3 is CASSLGTRSGNTIYF. The DNA for the CDR3 is TGTGCCAGCAGCTTGGGGACCCGCTCTGGAAACACCATATATTTT.

The V gene is TRBV7-9, the J gene TRBJ2-1; 7 bases align to TRBD2. Per germline, CDR1 SEHNR and CDR2 FQNEAQ (reference sequence). The CDR3 totals 14 residues. V trimming: 5 bases; J trimming: 6 bases; junction bases outside the gene matches: 7. The CDR3 here is CASSREEEFNEQFF. The CDR3 DNA reads TGTGCCAGCAGCCGGGAGGAAGAATTCAATGAGCAGTTCTTC.

This clone was counted a few times. The gene calls are TRBV4-1 and TRBJ2-7, with D unclear. The ends were cut back, 0 bases at V and 4 bases at J, with 10 bases in the middle. The CDR3 sequence is 14 residues long. The germline gives CDR1 MGHRA, CDR2 YSYEKL. CDR3 DNA sequence: TGCGCCAGCAGCCAAGAATACGGAACGTACGAGCAGTACTTC. The encoded protein is CASSQEYGTYEQYF.

V and J are TRBV18 and TRBJ2-4, with a possible D match to TRBD2 (7 bases). This CDR3 has 15 amino acids. The V gene lost 6 bases and the J gene lost 6 bases, with 18 bases spanning the gap. From germline, CDR1 is KGHSH and CDR2 LQKENI. The CDR3 region is CASSPRGAGGNIQYF. The CDR3 DNA reads as TGTGCCAGCTCGCCCCGGGGGGCTGGGGGAAACATTCAGTACTTC.

The rearrangement joins TRBV4-1 to TRBJ2-1; D ambiguous. The CDR3 consists of 14 residues. With 1 base removed from V and 9 bases from J, the gap between germline ends came to 13 bases. Germline V gives CDR1 MGHRA, CDR2 YSYEKL. CDR3 amino acids: CASSQGADPGEQFF. CDR3 DNA: TGCGCCAGCAGCCAAGGGGCAGATCCAGGTGAGCAGTTCTTC.

V usage is TRBV19 and J usage is TRBJ2-6, with TRBD2 matching 12 bases. In germline, CDR1 is LNHDA, CDR2 SQIVND (reference sequence). The CDR3 is 18 amino acids. V was pared by 5 bases and J by 0 bases, with 5 bases of the junction left unmatched. CDR3 nucleotide sequence: TGTGCCAGTAGTGTAGGACTAGCGGGACACTCTGGGGCCAACGTCCTGACTTTC. Protein sequence: CASSVGLAGHSGANVLTF.

The chain uses TRBV6-6 and TRBJ2-5, with 9 positions matching TRBD1. The CDR3 contains 16 residues. Germline V gives CDR1 MNHNY, CDR2 SVGAGI (reference sequence). Unmatched junction bases numbered 5, after V lost 2 bases and J lost 1 base. The CDR3 region is CASSYGGGQGQETQYF. The CDR3 DNA reads TGTGCCAGCAGTTACGGGGGGGGACAGGGCCAAGAGACCCAGTACTTC.